The 20 T cell receptor beta chains below come from one sample, sequenced in a study of shared clonotypes between healthy human individuals. This table comes from immunoSEQ multiplex PCR, and its TCRdb copy is limited to in-frame clones, with some not included. The sample includes approximately 2.5 million clones, roughly 93% seen only once; the top ten take about 0.39%. Specimen: naive CD4+ T cells from PBMCs. Subset specified: CD45RA+ positively selected. The receptors derive from a man aged 18-30 years in good health. Some clones in this sample may be carry-over from other donors' samples.

In DNA, the CDR3 is TGTGCCAGCAGGTCGACTAGCGGGAGTGCAGATACGCAGTATTTT. Encoded protein: CASRSTSGSADTQYF. The chain joins TRBV7-3 to TRBJ2-3, with 12 positions matching TRBD2. Germline-derived CDR1 and CDR2 are SGHTA and FQGTGA. J was trimmed by 4 bases and V by 6 bases; bases with no gene match: 5. This CDR3 region has 15 residues. The whole variable domain, remainder taken from reference TRBV7-3 and TRBJ2-3, is GAGVSQTPSNKVTEKGKYVELRCDPISGHTALYWYRQSLGQGPEFLIYFQGTGAADDSGLPNDRFFAVRPEGSVSTLKIQRTERGDSAVYLCASRSTSGSADTQYFGPGTRLTVL.

The V call is TRBV6-5, the J call TRBJ2-2; D remains ambiguous. The CDR3 is 16 residues long. Looked up from germline, CDR1 is MNHEY and CDR2 is SVGAGI. V dropped 0 bases and J dropped 0 bases, with 8 bases sitting between them. The CDR3 reads CASSYSYNPNTGELFF. CDR3 DNA: TGTGCCAGCAGTTACTCGTATAACCCGAACACCGGGGAGCTGTTTTTT.

V gene TRBV6-6 combines with J gene TRBJ2-7, with 10 bases identical to TRBD1. Losses at the gene ends were 6 bases for V and 6 bases for J; bases not matched to a gene: 8. The CDR3 sequence is 14 residues long. In germline, CDR1 is MNHNY, CDR2 SVGAGI (reference sequence). CDR3 DNA: TGTGCCAGCAGACATCGGGACAGGGGAGTCGAGCAGTACTTC. It specifies CASRHRDRGVEQYF.

A note on this clone: Other DNA sequences in the sample encode the same CDR3. The chain has TRBV5-1 and TRBJ2-3; 7 positions agree with TRBD1. The CDR3 is 14 residues long. Trimming removed 7 bases from V and 0 bases from J; junction bases left unmatched: 5. Looked up from germline, CDR1 is SGHRS and CDR2 is YFSETQ. CDR3 region: CASSRTGSTDTQYF. CDR3 in DNA: TGCGCCAGCTCCCGGACAGGAAGCACAGATACGCAGTATTTT.

The chain combines TRBV28 with TRBJ2-3; D assignment may be TRBD1 or TRBD2 (5 bases each). The CDR3 is made up of 15 amino acids. V lost 3 bases, J lost 3 bases, and 13 bases lay in between. Germline assignment: CDR1 MDHEN and CDR2 SYDVKM. The CDR3 reads CASSFTGWGTDTQYF. For the CDR3, the DNA is TGTGCCAGCAGTTTTACGGGCTGGGGGACAGATACGCAGTATTTT.

This clone was seen once. This sequence joins TRBV7-9 and TRBJ2-3; TRBD2 is a possible D gene (5 bases). CDR3 length equals 15 residues. Trimming removed 6 bases from V and 0 bases from J, with 13 bases in between. Germline CDR1 SEHNR, CDR2 FQNEAQ (reference sequence). CDR3 bases: TGTGCCAGCAGTCCCACCGGGGTTAGCACAGATACGCAGTATTTT. Its translation: CASSPTGVSTDTQYF.

CDR3 nucleotides: TGTGCCAGCAGTCTTGTACAGGGGGCCGGTTACGAGCAGTACTTC. Residues: CASSLVQGAGYEQYF. This sequence joins TRBV2 and TRBJ2-7; the match to TRBD1 covers 9 bases. The CDR3 consists of 15 residues. The V gene's germline CDR1 is SNHLY and CDR2 FYNNEI. V lost 5 bases to trimming and J lost 4 bases; unmatched junction nucleotides: 9.

This clone was seen just once. The genes are TRBV7-9 and TRBJ1-1; D is undetermined. The CDR3 loop spans 14 amino acids. Germline V gene sequence: CDR1 SEHNR, CDR2 FQNEAQ (reference sequence). Trimming took off 3 bases at V and 3 bases at J, with 11 bases between the two ends. Here the CDR3 reads CASSFSPEHTEAFF. Here the CDR3 DNA reads TGTGCCAGCAGCTTTAGCCCGGAGCACACTGAAGCTTTCTTT.

The chain uses TRBV5-5 and TRBJ2-7, with 9 nucleotides matching TRBD2. CDR1 is SGHKS and CDR2 is YYEKEE in the germline V gene (reference sequence). The CDR3 is 18 residues long. J was trimmed by 2 bases and V by 4 bases; bases with no gene match: 16. The CDR3 spells CASSLGEGSGSFPYEQYF. The CDR3, as DNA: TGTGCCAGCAGCCTAGGGGAGGGTAGCGGGAGTTTTCCCTACGAGCAGTACTTC. Looking up the rest from reference TRBV5-5 and TRBJ2-7 gives the full variable domain: DAGVTQSPTHLIKTRGQQVTLRCSPISGHKSVSWYQQVLGQGPQFIFQYYEKEERGRGNFPDRFSARQFPNYSSELNVNALLLGDSALYLCASSLGEGSGSFPYEQYFGPGTRLTVT.

This rearrangement joins TRBV7-9 to TRBJ1-2, with D uncertain. With 3 bases removed from V and 8 bases from J, the gap between germline ends came to 10 bases. The CDR3 is 12 residues long. Germline V lookup: CDR1 SEHNR, CDR2 FQNEAQ (reference sequence). The CDR3 DNA follows: TGTGCCAGCAGCTTTTCAGGCCGGGGCTACACCTTC. Residues: CASSFSGRGYTF. Drawing the rest from reference TRBV7-9 and TRBJ1-2, the complete variable domain is DTGVSQNPRHKITKRGQNVTFRCDPISEHNRLYWYRQTLGQGPEFLTYFQNEAQLEKSRLLSDRFSAERPKGSFSTLEIQRTEQGDSAMYLCASSFSGRGYTFGSGTRLTVV.

The chain uses TRBV11-3 and TRBJ2-7; D tentatively reads TRBD1 or TRBD2 (6 bases each). This CDR3 is 13 amino acids long. Germline assignment: CDR1 SGHNT and CDR2 YENEEA. V lost 5 bases and J lost 7, with 15 bases in between. DNA for the CDR3: TGTGCCAGCAGCCCGAGGGGGGCGGGGGAGCAGTACTTC. Translating gives CASSPRGAGEQYF.

V usage is TRBV11-2 and J usage is TRBJ2-7, with 10 bases identical to TRBD2. Germline assignment: CDR1 SGHAT and CDR2 FQNNGV. The CDR3 spans 16 residues. The J segment lost 2 bases and the V segment lost 1 base, leaving 5 bases of the junction unmatched. The CDR3 here is CASSLVALAGAYEQYF. The CDR3 DNA reads TGTGCCAGCAGCTTAGTGGCTCTAGCGGGAGCCTACGAGCAGTACTTC.

The chain combines TRBV6-6 with TRBJ2-7, with 9 bases aligning to TRBD2. The length of the CDR3 is 14 residues. The V and J ends lost 5 bases and 0 bases, in that order; junction bases with no gene match: 2. From germline, CDR1 is MNHNY and CDR2 SVGAGI (reference sequence). CDR3 protein: CASSETSGSYEQYF. CDR3 DNA sequence: TGTGCCAGCAGTGAGACTAGCGGCTCCTACGAGCAGTACTTC.

The chain combines TRBV6-5 with TRBJ2-1; D remains ambiguous. Trimming cost V 2 bases and J 8 bases, with 16 bases left between them. The germline V gene has CDR1 MNHEY and CDR2 SVGAGI. The length of the CDR3 is 15 residues. The CDR3 nucleotides are TGTGCCAGCAGTTACCGAAGAACTTCTTTATATGAGCAGTTCTTC. This translates into CASSYRRTSLYEQFF.

This clone has a single count. The chain has TRBV5-1 and TRBJ2-7; tentatively, D is TRBD1 or TRBD2 (5 bases each). Trimming pared 4 bases from V and 7 bases from J, leaving 24 bases between. The CDR3 contains 16 residues. CDR1 SGHRS and CDR2 YFSETQ come from the germline V gene. The CDR3 sequence: CASSGGHGKGSGEQYF. CDR3 DNA: TGCGCCAGCAGCGGAGGACATGGGAAAGGGTCGGGGGAGCAGTACTTC.

V usage is TRBV28 and J usage is TRBJ1-1; 9 positions agree with TRBD1. This CDR3 has 15 amino acids. The V gene end was trimmed by 6 bases and the J gene end by 4 bases; junction bases not matched to a gene: 9. Germline CDR1 is MDHEN and CDR2 is SYDVKM. In nucleotides, the CDR3 is TGTGCCAGCAGCACAGGGGGCTCTTGGGGCACTGAAGCTTTCTTT. Translated: CASSTGGSWGTEAFF.

V is TRBV28 and J is TRBJ2-2; possible D gene TRBD1, 5 bases. CDR1 MDHEN and CDR2 SYDVKM come from the germline V gene. The CDR3 is 15 amino acids. V lost 1 base and J lost 4, with 10 bases in between. The CDR3, as DNA: TGTGCCAGCAGTTTATCGACAGCACCCACCGGGGAGCTGTTTTTT. Residues: CASSLSTAPTGELFF.

The chain is built from TRBV5-4 and TRBJ1-1; 8 bases match TRBD1. This CDR3 is 15 amino acids long. CDR1 and CDR2 (germline): SGHNT, YYREEE (reference sequence). Trimming removed 5 bases from V and 2 bases from J; junction bases left unmatched: 8. CDR3 region: CASRAGTGSNTEAFF. The CDR3 DNA reads as TGTGCCAGCAGGGCCGGGACAGGATCTAACACTGAAGCTTTCTTT.

The rearrangement links TRBV5-4 to TRBJ2-7, with D possibly TRBD1 on 8 matching bases. V shed 4 bases and J shed 2 bases, with 16 bases lying between them. The CDR3 extends over 15 amino acids. Germline CDR1 is SGHNT and CDR2 is YYREEE (reference sequence). The CDR3 nucleotides are TGTGCCAGCAGCCCCGGGGGGACAGGCACCTACGAGCAGTACTTC. Protein: CASSPGGTGTYEQYF.

The CDR3 reads CASSSGGPTEAFF. The CDR3 coding sequence is TGTGCCAGCAGCTCCGGGGGTCCCACTGAAGCTTTCTTT. The V and J genes are TRBV11-2 and TRBJ1-1; weak D call: TRBD1 (5 bases). The V gene lost 4 bases and the J gene lost 4 bases, with 10 bases spanning the gap. CDR1 is SGHAT, CDR2 FQNNGV, per germline. This CDR3 contains 13 residues.